The clone carrying this T cell receptor (beta chain) has at least ten counts. The V and J ends lost 5 bases and 3 bases respectively, with 17 bases between them. The CDR3 runs to 14 residues. CDR1 is GTSNPN and CDR2 is SVGIG in the germline V gene (reference sequence). RNA transcripts served as the template for amplifying TCR beta CDR3 regions. The TCR CDR3 first-round RT-PCR relied on the HTBI primer set. TCRdb independently ran MiXCR on the multiplex PCR reads; one entry per CDR3 protein. Here the sample spans some 510,000 distinct CDR3 sequences, around 21% being singletons. This specimen comes from a study of T cells in Graves' hyperthyroidism and ophthalmopathy. Those with hyperthyroidism were 18 to 65 years old, newly diagnosed, and ill for under 2 months.

The TCR originated in a man aged 18 to 30 with Graves' hyperthyroidism. V gene TRBV30 combines with J gene TRBJ2-7; D is unresolved. Sequenced: blood. In DNA form, the CDR3 reads TGTGCCTGGGGTGAGCGACCCTTCTACTACGAGCAGTACTTC. It codes for CAWGERPFYYEQYF.